This entry lists 8 T cell receptor beta chains sequenced from one sample in a study of blood T cell repertoires in COVID-19. Only in-frame clones appear in the TCRdb table, and some are missing; sequencing was by immunoSEQ multiplex PCR. The data show some 110,000 clones, 70% to 90% seen once. Sequencing was performed on peripheral blood. Receptor source: a man between 40 and 49 years old with acute or convalescent COVID-19.

The chain links TRBV4-3 to TRBJ2-5, with D uncertain. From germline, CDR1 is LGHNA and CDR2 YSLEER. Between the trimmed V and J ends, which lost 0 bases and 5 bases, there was a span of 16 bases. The CDR3 is made up of 16 amino acids. CDR3 sequence: CASSQDPTAPMETQYF. CDR3 sequence (DNA): TGCGCCAGCAGCCAAGATCCAACAGCCCCTATGGAGACCCAGTACTTC.

The chain joins TRBV6-6 to TRBJ2-7; 8 bases are shared with TRBD2. The V segment lost 7 bases and the J segment 6 bases; nucleotides outside the gene matches: 11. Germline lookup yields CDR1 MNHNY and CDR2 SVGAGI (reference sequence). The CDR3 contains 14 residues. The CDR3: CASKKAGEGGEQYF. The DNA for the CDR3 is TGTGCCAGCAAGAAAGCGGGAGAGGGCGGCGAGCAGTACTTC.

This chain uses TRBV15 with TRBJ1-4; no definite D call. The CDR3 totals 13 residues. The V end lost 0 bases, the J end lost 9 bases, and 8 bases lay between the germline ends. Germline V gene sequence: CDR1 LNHNV, CDR2 YYDKDF (reference sequence). This CDR3 reads CATSRDSSKKLFF. CDR3 coding DNA: TGTGCCACCAGCAGAGATAGCTCTAAAAAACTGTTTTTT.

This clone was counted a single time. The chain carries TRBV7-2 and TRBJ2-7; no reliable D call. The V end was cut by 8 bases, the J end by 3 bases, with 8 bases between. The CDR3 is made up of 11 amino acids. Germline V gives CDR1 SGHTA, CDR2 FQGNSA. The CDR3 region has the DNA TGTGCCAGCCGACGAGGCTACGAGCAGTACTTC. It specifies CASRRGYEQYF.

This chain uses TRBV2 with TRBJ1-3, with D tentatively TRBD1 (5 bases). V was trimmed by 8 bases and J by 4 bases, leaving 12 bases between them. The length of the CDR3 is 13 residues. Per germline, CDR1 SNHLY and CDR2 FYNNEI. CDR3 nucleotides: TGTGCCAGCGTTAGGGGTCGGGGAAACACCATATATTTT. Its protein product is CASVRGRGNTIYF.

V gene TRBV29-1 combines with J gene TRBJ2-3; TRBD1 is a possible D gene (6 bases). V lost 0 bases and J lost 6, with 10 bases in between. The length of the CDR3 is 13 residues. Germline V lookup: CDR1 SQVTM, CDR2 ANQGSEA. For the CDR3, the DNA is TGCAGCGTTGAAGACAGGGGTTGGGATACGCAGTATTTT. This translates into CSVEDRGWDTQYF.

The V call is TRBV3-1 (or the pseudogene TRBV3-2), the J call TRBJ1-5; 8 bases are a match to TRBD1. CDR1 LGHDT and CDR2 YNNKEL come from the germline V gene (reference sequence). Trimming removed 4 bases from V and 1 base from J; junction bases left unmatched: 6. The CDR3 spans 16 residues. CDR3 nucleotides: TGTGCCAGCAGCCTTGGGGACAGGCCGAGCAATCAGCCCCAGCATTTT. It translates to CASSLGDRPSNQPQHF.

The chain joins TRBV6-4 to TRBJ2-7; no firm D call. Trimming shortened V by 7 bases and J by 3 bases, and 4 bases separated the two germline ends. The V gene's germline CDR1 is MRHNA and CDR2 SNTAGT. The CDR3 is 10 amino acids. The CDR3 DNA reads TGTGCCAGCACCCACTACGAGCAGTACTTC. Translation gives CASTHYEQYF.